Listed here are 17 T cell receptor beta chains from one sample, sequenced in a study of shared clonotypes between healthy human individuals. CD45RO-negative, CCR7-selected cells formed the naive CD8 fraction, which excluded terminally differentiated effector memory CD45RA+ cells. TCRdb's table, derived via immunoSEQ multiplex PCR, lists solely in-frame clones and lacks some. The data contain 450,000 to 700,000 clones, nearly 97% of them singletons. Sequencing was done on a sample of naive CD8+ T cells sorted from blood. The receptor source for this set is a woman aged 25 to 39 in good health.

This clone was seen once. The chain carries TRBV27 and TRBJ2-7; 8 bases line up with TRBD2. Germline V gene sequence: CDR1 MNHEY, CDR2 SMNVEV (reference sequence). V shed 3 bases and J 1 base; nucleotides not matched to a gene: 8. The CDR3 consists of 16 residues. DNA for the CDR3: TGTGCCAGCAGTTTTTCAGCGGGAGAGGTATCCTACGAGCAGTACTTC. The encoded protein is CASSFSAGEVSYEQYF.

CDR3 loop: CASSLLRNEKLFF. CDR3 coding DNA: TGTGCCAGCAGTTTACTAAGAAATGAAAAACTGTTTTTT. The J gene is TRBJ1-4, the V gene TRBV28; D gene uncertain. Germline-derived CDR1 and CDR2 are MDHEN and SYDVKM. The CDR3 extends over 13 amino acids. Trimming took off 2 bases at V and 5 bases at J, with 6 bases between the two ends.

The CDR3 is CASTPLGGALAGAGELFF. CDR3 sequence (DNA): TGTGCCAGTACCCCCTTGGGGGGGGCCTTAGCGGGCGCCGGGGAGCTGTTTTTT. J is TRBJ2-2 and V is TRBV19; the D gene is possibly TRBD2 (7 bases). V was clipped by 7 bases and J by 6 bases, with 27 bases between them. The germline V gene has CDR1 LNHDA and CDR2 SQIVND (reference sequence). The CDR3 contains 18 residues. The variable domain in full, with the rest retrieved from reference TRBV19 and TRBJ2-2, is DGGITQSPKYLFRKEGQNVTLSCEQNLNHDAMYWYRQDPGQGLRLIYYSQIVNDFQKGDIAEGYSVSREKKESFPLTVTSAQKNPTAFYLCASTPLGGALAGAGELFFGEGSRLTVL.

The CDR3 region has the DNA TGTGCCAGCAGTCCTCTCCAGGTTCACCAAGAGACCCAGTACTTC. The encoded protein is CASSPLQVHQETQYF. This chain connects TRBV27 to TRBJ2-5; D remains ambiguous. V gave up 5 bases and J gave up 0 bases, with 13 bases separating them. Looked up from germline, CDR1 is MNHEY and CDR2 is SMNVEV (reference sequence). The CDR3 is made up of 15 amino acids.

This rearrangement joins TRBV7-6 to TRBJ2-2, with TRBD2 matching 9 bases. Germline V gene lookup returns CDR1 SGHVS and CDR2 FNYEAQ. This CDR3 is 14 amino acids long. Losses at the gene ends were 6 bases for V and 7 bases for J; bases not matched to a gene: 6. The CDR3 region is CASRAGGFSGELFF. CDR3 DNA: TGTGCCAGCAGAGCGGGAGGTTTCAGCGGGGAGCTGTTTTTT.

For this clone: A junction end diverges from the germline sequence, so it may reflect a read error. The chain combines TRBV6-5 with TRBJ1-1, with no clear D. Germline V gives CDR1 MNHEY, CDR2 SVGAGI. This CDR3 region has 10 residues. The CDR3 DNA follows: TGTGCCAGCAGTTACGACAAGCTGGTCTTT. Protein sequence: CASSYDKLVF.

The DNA for the CDR3 is TGTGCCAGCAGTCCACCCGGGACAGCCCACACCGGGGAGCTGTTTTTT. It codes for CASSPPGTAHTGELFF. The rearrangement links TRBV28 to TRBJ2-2; 7 bases line up with TRBD1. V trimming: 5 bases; J trimming: 3 bases; junction bases outside the gene matches: 9. This CDR3 region has 16 residues. Germline CDR1 reads MDHEN; CDR2 reads SYDVKM.

The V gene is TRBV20-1, the J gene TRBJ2-1; D not resolved. The CDR3 runs to 10 residues. Germline CDR1 and CDR2: DFQATT and SNEGSKA (reference sequence). Between the trimmed V and J ends, which lost 3 bases and 10 bases, there was a span of 7 bases. CDR3 protein: CSASYDEQFF. CDR3 nucleotides: TGCAGTGCTAGTTACGACGAGCAGTTCTTC.

The chain uses TRBV6-5 and TRBJ2-2; TRBD2 might be the D (7 bases). From germline, CDR1 is MNHEY and CDR2 SVGAGI. There are 16 residues in the CDR3. Trimming stripped 2 bases from V and 1 base from J, with 11 bases between. CDR3 protein: CASSYGGGRNTGELFF. The CDR3 bases are TGTGCCAGCAGTTACGGGGGGGGCAGGAACACCGGGGAGCTGTTTTTT.

The chain links TRBV28 to TRBJ2-7; D assignment may be TRBD1 or TRBD2 (5 bases each). From germline, CDR1 is MDHEN and CDR2 SYDVKM. The V and J ends lost 6 bases and 4 bases respectively, with 13 bases between them. This CDR3 is 13 amino acids long. The CDR3 loop reads CASSPGGHYEQYF. The CDR3 DNA is TGTGCCAGCAGCCCTGGGGGTCATTACGAGCAGTACTTC.

The chain uses TRBV11-2 and TRBJ2-2, with 7 bases aligning to TRBD2. The CDR3 runs 15 residues. Germline trimming cut 1 base from V and 7 bases from J; bases unmatched to any gene: 6. Germline V gene lookup returns CDR1 SGHAT and CDR2 FQNNGV. The CDR3 DNA reads as TGTGCCAGCAGCTTAGCCTGGGGGGAGGGCGGGGAGCTGTTTTTT. Translated, it gives CASSLAWGEGGELFF.

The V and J genes are TRBV7-9 and TRBJ1-2, with D uncertain. The CDR3 totals 15 residues. In germline, CDR1 is SEHNR, CDR2 FQNEAQ (reference sequence). V lost 4 bases to trimming and J lost 2 bases, with 14 bases between them. DNA of the CDR3: TGTGCCAGCAGCTCTCCTCGGACGGGAAACTATGGCTACACCTTC. Amino acid sequence: CASSSPRTGNYGYTF.

The chain couples TRBV13 to TRBJ2-5, with D possibly being TRBD2 (6 bases). This CDR3 spans 14 amino acids. The germline CDR1 and CDR2 sequences are PRHDT and FYEKMQ (reference sequence). Trimming took 5 bases from V and 9 from J, leaving 19 bases between them. The CDR3 spells CASSPRRESGPQYF. For the CDR3, the DNA is TGTGCCAGCAGCCCCCGACGGGAGTCAGGGCCCCAGTACTTC.

This chain uses TRBV5-5 with TRBJ2-4; the D gene is possibly TRBD1 (6 bases). CDR3 length equals 16 residues. V was pared by 0 bases and J by 2 bases, with 12 bases between. Looked up from germline, CDR1 is SGHKS and CDR2 is YYEKEE (reference sequence). The CDR3 region has the DNA TGTGCCAGCAGCTTGGAACAGGGAAGGTCCAAAAACATTCAGTACTTC. This codes for CASSLEQGRSKNIQYF.

This rearrangement joins TRBV4-1 to TRBJ2-5; D possibly corresponds to TRBD1 (6 bases). The end of the DNA is better explained by TRBJ2-7, so the J call may be wrong. Germline V gene lookup returns CDR1 MGHRA and CDR2 YSYEKL. This CDR3 is built from 15 residues. The CDR3 region is CASSQDHKGAYEQYF. CDR3 in DNA: TGCGCCAGCAGCCAAGATCATAAGGGGGCCTACGAGCAGTACTTC.

The rearrangement links TRBV5-6 to TRBJ2-7, with TRBD2 as a possible D gene (5 bases). Trimming removed 0 bases from V and 5 bases from J, with 9 bases in between. The CDR3 covers 13 residues. Germline CDR1 and CDR2: SGHDT and YYEEEE. For the CDR3, the DNA is TGTGCCAGCAGCTTGGCTTATAGCGACGAGCAGTACTTC. Translated: CASSLAYSDEQYF.

Regarding this clone: This specimen includes other DNA sequences encoding the same CDR3. J is TRBJ2-1 and V is TRBV27; possibly TRBD1 for D (5 bases). Germline assignment: CDR1 MNHEY and CDR2 SMNVEV (reference sequence). CDR3 length equals 13 residues. Trimming removed 4 bases from V and 4 bases from J, with 8 bases in between. The CDR3 DNA reads TGTGCCAGCAGTTGGGGCAGTTACAATGAGCAGTTCTTC. It is translated as CASSWGSYNEQFF.